Sequencing of this T cell receptor (beta chain) was carried out in a study of blood T cell repertoires in COVID-19. Study context: The samples span acute and convalescent COVID-19 from the United States, Italy and Spain. PBMCs, B-cell-depleted T cells, or T cells provided the cDNA or gDNA that made up the material.

Trimming cost V 4 bases and J 0 bases, with 16 bases left between them. This CDR3 spans 18 amino acids. CDR1 is SNHLY and CDR2 is FYNNEI in the germline V gene. In the original analysis: Estimation of nucleated cell counts relied on the amplification of reference gene primers. The repertoire was sequenced with immunoSEQ multiplex PCR; TCRdb's copy has only in-frame clones and lacks some. The V and J calls and the clone size are those of that table, but D and trimming were determined from the DNA. The repertoire includes 30,000 to 35,000 clones, over 90% of them detected once, and about 5% sits in the top ten.

The gene calls are TRBV2 and TRBJ2-6; possibly TRBD2 for D (6 bases). This receptor was identified in a human donor in a cohort sampled during active COVID-19. Sequenced material: peripheral blood. DNA for the CDR3: TGTGCCAGCAGTGGGGGGGACGGAACGAGCTCTGGGGCCAACGTCCTGACTTTC. Translating it yields CASSGGDGTSSGANVLTF.